This is a list of T cell receptor beta chains from one sample in a study of blood T cell repertoires in COVID-19. Some clones are missing from TCRdb's copy, which holds only in-frame ones; the method was immunoSEQ multiplex PCR. Altogether about 130,000 clones are present, about four fifths being singletons, with the ten largest covering 12%. What was sequenced was peripheral blood. The receptors stem from a man aged 55 to 70 with acute or convalescent COVID-19. Both conserved end residues are part of each CDR3. Each record gives: J gene, clone size, D gene, V gene, CDR3 protein, CDR3 DNA. D genes are given only for firm matches. Only some rows state a clone size, as once, few, many or a class for expanded clones.

j_call: TRBJ2-6; clone_size: once; d_call: TRBD1; v_call: TRBV24-1; cdr3_aa: CATSDSSTGAGANVLTF; cdr3_nt: TGTGCCACCAGTGATTCCTCAACAGGGGCTGGGGCCAACGTCCTGACTTTC
j_call: TRBJ2-1; clone_size: -; d_call: TRBD1; v_call: TRBV18; cdr3_aa: CASSLTPGQGAHEQFF; cdr3_nt: TGTGCCAGCTCACTAACTCCGGGACAGGGTGCCCATGAGCAGTTCTTC
j_call: TRBJ2-7; clone_size: -; d_call: -; v_call: TRBV3-1/TRBV3-2; cdr3_aa: CASSQLSEEQYF; cdr3_nt: TGTGCCAGCAGCCAACTCTCGGAGGAGCAGTACTTC
j_call: TRBJ2-7; clone_size: -; d_call: TRBD1; v_call: TRBV29-1; cdr3_aa: CSVADRPYEQYF; cdr3_nt: TGCAGCGTGGCGGACAGGCCCTACGAGCAGTACTTC
j_call: TRBJ2-1; clone_size: -; d_call: TRBD2; v_call: TRBV7-8; cdr3_aa: CASSLGASGRVNEQFF; cdr3_nt: TGTGCCAGCAGCTTAGGTGCTAGCGGGAGGGTCAATGAGCAGTTCTTC
j_call: TRBJ2-2; clone_size: -; d_call: TRBD2; v_call: TRBV9; cdr3_aa: CASSARLAGGTGELFF; cdr3_nt: TGTGCCAGCAGCGCTCGACTAGCGGGAGGCACCGGGGAGCTGTTTTTT
j_call: TRBJ2-3; clone_size: -; d_call: TRBD2; v_call: TRBV7-2; cdr3_aa: CASSTRGTSVTSTDTQYF; cdr3_nt: TGTGCCAGCAGCACTCGTGGGACTAGCGTAACTAGCACAGATACGCAGTATTTT
j_call: TRBJ2-7; clone_size: -; d_call: TRBD1; v_call: TRBV19; cdr3_aa: CASSFDSGTGVSYEQYF; cdr3_nt: TGTGCCAGTAGTTTCGATTCCGGGACAGGGGTCTCCTACGAGCAGTACTTC
j_call: TRBJ1-4; clone_size: -; d_call: TRBD1; v_call: TRBV18; cdr3_aa: CASSQRTTGTDEKLFF; cdr3_nt: TGTGCCAGCTCACAGCGCACGACAGGGACTGACGAAAAACTGTTTTTT
j_call: TRBJ2-5; clone_size: -; d_call: -; v_call: TRBV2; cdr3_aa: CASIPSGLQETQYF; cdr3_nt: TGTGCCAGCATTCCCTCAGGATTACAAGAGACCCAGTACTTC
j_call: TRBJ1-4; clone_size: -; d_call: TRBD1; v_call: TRBV27; cdr3_aa: CASSSGQGRVAKLFF; cdr3_nt: TGTGCCAGCAGTTCCGGACAGGGAAGGGTTGCAAAACTGTTTTTT
j_call: TRBJ1-1; clone_size: once; d_call: TRBD1; v_call: TRBV27; cdr3_aa: CASSLGTGATEAFF; cdr3_nt: TGTGCCAGCAGTTTGGGGACAGGGGCAACTGAAGCTTTCTTT
j_call: TRBJ1-1; clone_size: -; d_call: TRBD1; v_call: TRBV28; cdr3_aa: CASSSQGAGTEAFF; cdr3_nt: TGTGCCAGCAGTTCACAGGGGGCAGGCACTGAAGCTTTCTTT
j_call: TRBJ2-7; clone_size: -; d_call: TRBD2; v_call: TRBV6-5; cdr3_aa: CASTPGTSSYEQYF; cdr3_nt: TGTGCCAGCACCCCCGGGACTAGCTCCTACGAGCAGTACTTC
j_call: TRBJ2-5; clone_size: -; d_call: TRBD2; v_call: TRBV2; cdr3_aa: CASRPGLSGEETQYF; cdr3_nt: TGTGCCAGCAGACCCGGACTAAGCGGGGAAGAGACCCAGTACTTC
j_call: TRBJ2-6; clone_size: -; d_call: TRBD1; v_call: TRBV5-1; cdr3_aa: CASSRTGGAGANVLTF; cdr3_nt: TGCGCCAGCAGCCGAACAGGGGGCGCTGGGGCCAACGTCCTGACTTTC
j_call: TRBJ2-7; clone_size: once; d_call: TRBD2; v_call: TRBV7-9; cdr3_aa: CASSLASGIYEQYF; cdr3_nt: TGTGCCAGCAGCTTAGCTAGCGGGATCTACGAGCAGTACTTC
j_call: TRBJ1-1; clone_size: -; d_call: -; v_call: TRBV6-5; cdr3_aa: CASTAGVPPEAFF; cdr3_nt: TGTGCCAGCACCGCAGGGGTCCCCCCTGAAGCTTTCTTT
j_call: TRBJ2-7; clone_size: -; d_call: -; v_call: TRBV27; cdr3_aa: CASSDSGGTSNEQYF; cdr3_nt: TGTGCCAGCAGCGATTCAGGGGGGACCTCCAACGAGCAGTACTTC
j_call: TRBJ1-6; clone_size: -; d_call: TRBD1; v_call: TRBV28; cdr3_aa: CASSSGTGGSPLHF; cdr3_nt: TGTGCCAGCAGCTCCGGGACAGGGGGTTCACCCCTCCACTTT
j_call: TRBJ2-1; clone_size: -; d_call: -; v_call: TRBV6-6; cdr3_aa: CASTQGTPSYNEQFF; cdr3_nt: TGTGCCAGCACCCAGGGAACCCCGAGCTACAATGAGCAGTTCTTC
j_call: TRBJ2-7; clone_size: -; d_call: TRBD1; v_call: TRBV7-2; cdr3_aa: CASSLGPDRGIYEQYF; cdr3_nt: TGTGCCAGCAGCTTAGGTCCGGACAGGGGGATATACGAGCAGTACTTC
j_call: TRBJ2-5; clone_size: once; d_call: -; v_call: TRBV10-3; cdr3_aa: CAISDRSLTQYF; cdr3_nt: TGTGCCATCAGTGACCGGTCCCTGACCCAGTACTTC
j_call: TRBJ2-5; clone_size: few; d_call: TRBD2; v_call: TRBV24-1; cdr3_aa: CATSASGRAEKETQYF; cdr3_nt: TGTGCCACCAGTGCCAGCGGGAGGGCCGAGAAAGAGACCCAGTACTTC
j_call: TRBJ1-2; clone_size: -; d_call: -; v_call: TRBV4-1; cdr3_aa: CASSQMTGRSYGYTF; cdr3_nt: TGCGCCAGCAGCCAAATGACAGGACGGAGCTATGGCTACACCTTC
j_call: TRBJ2-1; clone_size: -; d_call: TRBD1; v_call: TRBV6-5; cdr3_aa: CASLPRQGSYNEQFF; cdr3_nt: TGTGCCAGCTTACCCCGACAGGGCTCGTACAATGAGCAGTTCTTC
j_call: TRBJ1-2; clone_size: -; d_call: -; v_call: TRBV7-9; cdr3_aa: CASSPPVRVGGYTF; cdr3_nt: TGTGCCAGCAGCCCGCCGGTCAGGGTGGGGGGCTACACCTTC
j_call: TRBJ1-1; clone_size: -; d_call: -; v_call: TRBV2; cdr3_aa: CASSDTAVMGAIAFF; cdr3_nt: TGTGCCAGCAGCGACACCGCTGTGATGGGGGCAATAGCTTTCTTT
j_call: TRBJ1-2; clone_size: once; d_call: -; v_call: TRBV24-1; cdr3_aa: CATSDSRQAQGGYTF; cdr3_nt: TGTGCCACCAGTGACAGTCGACAGGCTCAGGGAGGCTACACCTTC
j_call: TRBJ2-7; clone_size: -; d_call: -; v_call: TRBV19; cdr3_aa: CASSPRERPSGEQYF; cdr3_nt: TGTGCCAGTAGTCCCCGTGAAAGACCTTCGGGAGAGCAGTACTTC
j_call: TRBJ1-2; clone_size: few; d_call: -; v_call: TRBV30; cdr3_aa: CAWSSRQVVGYTF; cdr3_nt: TGTGCCTGGAGCTCCAGACAGGTTGTGGGCTACACCTTC
j_call: TRBJ1-6; clone_size: -; d_call: -; v_call: TRBV3-1/TRBV3-2; cdr3_aa: CASSQDGRSPLHF; cdr3_nt: TGTGCCAGCAGCCAAGATGGTCGGTCACCCCTCCACTTT
j_call: TRBJ2-1; clone_size: once; d_call: TRBD2; v_call: TRBV4-2; cdr3_aa: CASSHITSGAYNEQFF; cdr3_nt: TGTGCCAGCAGCCACATCACTAGCGGCGCATACAATGAGCAGTTCTTC
j_call: TRBJ1-1; clone_size: once; d_call: -; v_call: TRBV15; cdr3_aa: CATEKAQGRTEAFF; cdr3_nt: TGTGCCACCGAAAAGGCACAGGGACGAACTGAAGCTTTCTTT
j_call: TRBJ1-2; clone_size: -; d_call: -; v_call: TRBV2; cdr3_aa: CASSVVDGAIHGYTF; cdr3_nt: TGTGCCAGCAGTGTCGTAGATGGGGCAATACATGGCTACACCTTC
j_call: TRBJ2-7; clone_size: -; d_call: TRBD2; v_call: TRBV28; cdr3_aa: CASSLSGSSHEQYF; cdr3_nt: TGTGCCAGCAGTTTAAGCGGGAGTAGCCACGAGCAGTACTTC
j_call: TRBJ1-5; clone_size: -; d_call: -; v_call: TRBV19; cdr3_aa: CASSIRDTNQPQHF; cdr3_nt: TGTGCCAGTAGTATCCGGGACACTAATCAGCCCCAGCATTTT
j_call: TRBJ2-3; clone_size: -; d_call: -; v_call: TRBV29-1; cdr3_aa: CSVDGQGTDTQYF; cdr3_nt: TGCAGCGTTGATGGGCAGGGGACAGATACGCAGTATTTT
j_call: TRBJ1-2; clone_size: -; d_call: -; v_call: TRBV7-8; cdr3_aa: CASSLVTTNYGYTF; cdr3_nt: TGTGCCAGCAGCTTAGTAACAACTAACTATGGCTACACCTTC
j_call: TRBJ2-6; clone_size: -; d_call: -; v_call: TRBV14; cdr3_aa: CASSQPGNGANVLTF; cdr3_nt: TGTGCCAGCAGCCAACCAGGGAATGGGGCCAACGTCCTGACTTTC
j_call: TRBJ2-3; clone_size: -; d_call: -; v_call: TRBV24-1; cdr3_aa: CATSFTDTQYF; cdr3_nt: TGTGCCACCAGCTTCACAGATACGCAGTATTTT
j_call: TRBJ2-1; clone_size: -; d_call: TRBD2; v_call: TRBV2; cdr3_aa: CASSEASGSHNEQFF; cdr3_nt: TGTGCCAGCAGTGAAGCTAGCGGGAGCCACAATGAGCAGTTCTTC
j_call: TRBJ1-2; clone_size: -; d_call: TRBD1; v_call: TRBV5-1; cdr3_aa: CASSLGQWGDSGYTF; cdr3_nt: TGCGCCAGCAGCTTGGGCCAGTGGGGGGACAGTGGCTACACCTTC
j_call: TRBJ2-3; clone_size: -; d_call: TRBD2; v_call: TRBV3-1/TRBV3-2; cdr3_aa: CASSPGTSGRTDTQYF; cdr3_nt: TGTGCCAGCAGCCCGGGGACTAGCGGGAGAACAGATACGCAGTATTTT
j_call: TRBJ2-1; clone_size: -; d_call: -; v_call: TRBV20-1; cdr3_aa: CSARGGDEQFF; cdr3_nt: TGCAGTGCTAGAGGGGGGGATGAGCAGTTCTTC
j_call: TRBJ1-3; clone_size: -; d_call: TRBD1; v_call: TRBV30; cdr3_aa: CAWSAGTGIDTIYF; cdr3_nt: TGTGCCTGGAGCGCCGGGACAGGGATAGACACCATATATTTT
j_call: TRBJ1-1; clone_size: -; d_call: TRBD1; v_call: TRBV18; cdr3_aa: CASSRWTGGGTEAFF; cdr3_nt: TGTGCCAGCTCCCGGTGGACAGGGGGCGGGACTGAAGCTTTCTTT
j_call: TRBJ1-1; clone_size: -; d_call: TRBD1; v_call: TRBV5-1; cdr3_aa: CASSLIGQGLAEAFF; cdr3_nt: TGCGCCAGCAGCTTGATAGGACAGGGATTGGCTGAAGCTTTCTTT
j_call: TRBJ2-5; clone_size: -; d_call: TRBD2; v_call: TRBV7-7; cdr3_aa: CASSLGLAGETQYF; cdr3_nt: TGTGCTAGCAGCTTAGGTCTAGCGGGAGAGACCCAGTACTTC
j_call: TRBJ2-7; clone_size: -; d_call: TRBD1; v_call: TRBV6-6; cdr3_aa: CASSRLGDRAYEQYF; cdr3_nt: TGTGCCAGCAGTCGACTCGGGGACAGAGCCTACGAGCAGTACTTC
j_call: TRBJ2-7; clone_size: -; d_call: -; v_call: TRBV4-1; cdr3_aa: CASSTLRTAGSGEQYF; cdr3_nt: TGCGCCAGCAGCACACTCCGGACAGCCGGGTCAGGCGAGCAGTACTTC
j_call: TRBJ2-7; clone_size: once; d_call: -; v_call: TRBV2; cdr3_aa: CASSARGNEQYF; cdr3_nt: TGTGCCAGCAGCGCCAGAGGGAACGAGCAGTACTTC
j_call: TRBJ1-1; clone_size: -; d_call: -; v_call: TRBV5-6; cdr3_aa: CASSTGFGTEAFF; cdr3_nt: TGTGCCAGCAGCACAGGGTTCGGCACTGAAGCTTTCTTT
j_call: TRBJ2-5; clone_size: -; d_call: TRBD1; v_call: TRBV4-1; cdr3_aa: CASSQVTGPPRETQYF; cdr3_nt: TGCGCCAGCAGCCAAGTGACAGGGCCCCCCCGGGAGACCCAGTACTTC